The rows below give T cell receptor beta chains drawn from one sample of a study of blood T cell repertoires in COVID-19. The table came from immunoSEQ multiplex PCR; TCRdb's copy has only in-frame clones and leaves some out. The table has 150,000 to 200,000 clones, roughly 93% seen once. The sequenced sample was peripheral blood. The receptor source for this set is a man between 18 and 35 years old with COVID-19, enrolled during active disease. CDR3s include the opening cysteine and the closing phenylalanine or tryptophan. The D gene is left open where the match is weak.

v_gene	d_gene	CDR3aa
TRBV3-1/TRBV3-2	TRBD1	CASSQEASDRGDSPLHF
TRBV28	TRBD1	CASSFQGAPNYGYTF
TRBV6-5	TRBD1	CATLTTGRAFF
TRBV3-1/TRBV3-2	TRBD2	CASSRTSGSSYNEQFF
TRBV5-6	-	CASSIRGRETQYF
TRBV28	TRBD1	CASSSTRQGASGYTF
TRBV9	TRBD2	CASSISGRFYNEQFF
TRBV6-5	-	CASSPATGKGYTF
TRBV18	TRBD2	CASSPELAGINEQFF
TRBV7-3	-	CASSLTSNREPNEQFF
TRBV4-3	-	CASSQDGELGNTEAFF
TRBV6-5	-	CASSYSRQALDGYTF
TRBV28	-	CASSLAGPLTDTQYF
TRBV3-1/TRBV3-2	TRBD2	CASSQGLASGEQYF
TRBV6-6	-	CASEGGTSYEQYF
TRBV4-1	TRBD2	CASSQVGLAGNIQYF
TRBV27	-	CASSSGVRIYEQYF
TRBV19	-	CASSRGLADYNEQFF
TRBV18	TRBD1	CASSPGQGSVEKLFF
TRBV6-5	-	CASSPRLGTGNTIYF
TRBV24-1	-	CATSDGGDNQPQHF
TRBV28	-	CASRTTGGNEKLLF
TRBV27	-	CASRGGGTYNEQFF
TRBV19	-	CASSLQGPGANVLTF
TRBV28	TRBD1	CASTTGDGPLANYGYTF
TRBV19	-	CASSNTGTYTGELFF
TRBV11-3	-	CASSLEATTEAFF
TRBV21-1	-	CASSRREGRTDTQYF
TRBV5-4	-	CASSLDGDSPLHF
TRBV9	-	CASSVPPGELFF
TRBV11-3	TRBD2	CASSLLSGLAGGPLYEQFF
TRBV28	TRBD1	CAITGTENEKLLF
TRBV7-2	TRBD1	CASSSGQGGQTGANVLTF
TRBV7-2	-	CASSLITWGRETVYEQYF
TRBV10-2	TRBD2	CASSEREEVGELFF
TRBV19	-	CATTPAYGRDYGYTF
TRBV9	-	CASSVDGGKAFF
TRBV19	-	CASSIDPVRGGYTF
TRBV4-2	-	CASSQSQSSNQPQHF
TRBV3-1/TRBV3-2	-	CASSPGLSGANVLTF
TRBV7-2	TRBD2	CASSLGASGSYEQYF